Presented here are 19 T cell receptor beta chains from one specimen sequenced in a study of shared clonotypes between healthy human individuals. Profiled with immunoSEQ multiplex PCR; TCRdb holds only in-frame clones, not every one. The profile shows millions of clones, 95% of them singletons. The sequenced sample was naive CD4+ T cells sorted from blood. Regarding subset: CD45RA+ positively selected. The receptor source for this set is a man in his late teens or twenties in good health.

The V call is TRBV6-6, the J call TRBJ1-2, with D maybe TRBD1 (6 bases). The CDR3 has 13 residues. V gave up 9 bases and J gave up 8 bases, with 19 bases separating them. Germline V gives CDR1 MNHNY, CDR2 SVGAGI (reference sequence). The CDR3 sequence is CASSNRVLGGYTF. The CDR3 DNA is TGTGCCAGTTCCAACAGGGTCTTGGGAGGCTACACCTTC.

The chain is built from TRBV18 and TRBJ2-5, with D hard to call. The J call may be incorrect, as the DNA end agrees better with TRBJ2-7. CDR3 length: 11 residues. CDR1 and CDR2 (germline): KGHSH, LQKENI. This CDR3 is CASSRGDEQYF. Here the CDR3 DNA reads TGTGCCAGCTCACGAGGCGACGAGCAGTACTTC.

This clone was counted a single time. This chain uses TRBV7-9 with TRBJ1-2, with D uncertain. Germline V gene sequence: CDR1 SEHNR, CDR2 FQNEAQ (reference sequence). V was shortened by 5 bases and J by 2 bases, with 12 bases between the two germline ends. CDR3 length equals 14 residues. CDR3 DNA sequence: TGTGCCAGCAGCCCGACGGGGTGGAACTATGGCTACACCTTC. Translated: CASSPTGWNYGYTF.

The chain recombines TRBV19 with TRBJ2-3; D might be TRBD1 or TRBD2, each matching 5 bases. Per germline, CDR1 LNHDA and CDR2 SQIVND (reference sequence). CDR3 length: 15 amino acids. V was cut by 3 bases and J by 3 bases, with 13 bases left in between. The CDR3 region has the DNA TGTGCCAGTAGTATGAGGGGCCCCGGGACAGATACGCAGTATTTT. Translating it yields CASSMRGPGTDTQYF.

This rearrangement joins TRBV12-5 to TRBJ2-3; D is possibly TRBD1 or TRBD2 (6 bases each). CDR3 size: 16 residues. Trimming took off 0 bases at V and 6 bases at J, with 16 bases between the two ends. From germline, CDR1 is LGHNT and CDR2 FRNRAP. This chain's CDR3 is CASGLVPGRRGDTQYF. The DNA of the CDR3 is TGTGCTAGTGGTTTGGTCCCTGGCCGGAGGGGGGATACGCAGTATTTT.

V and J are TRBV28 and TRBJ2-7, with D possibly matching TRBD2 (7 bases). CDR1 is MDHEN and CDR2 is SYDVKM in the germline V gene. V was pared by 5 bases and J by 7 bases, with 18 bases between. This CDR3 is built from 14 residues. The DNA of the CDR3 is TGTGCCAGCAGTCCGTCTGGGGGGGCGCAGGAGCAGTACTTC. Protein product: CASSPSGGAQEQYF.

J is TRBJ1-2 and V is TRBV6-1, with TRBD1 matching 9 bases. Per the germline V gene, CDR1 is MNHNS and CDR2 is SASEGT. This CDR3 spans 13 amino acids. V trimming: 7 bases; J trimming: 7 bases; junction bases outside the gene matches: 7. The CDR3 region is CASTSQGAVGYTF. The CDR3 nucleotides read TGTGCCAGCACCTCACAGGGGGCGGTTGGCTACACCTTC.

In its sample, this clone was seen a few times. J is TRBJ2-3 and V is TRBV2, with D possibly TRBD2 on 5 matching bases. This CDR3 is 14 amino acids long. Germline V gene sequence: CDR1 SNHLY, CDR2 FYNNEI. The V and J ends lost 8 bases and 4 bases respectively, with 16 bases between them. The CDR3 DNA reads as TGTGCCAGCGCCGGACTCGCGATCGCAGATACGCAGTATTTT. It translates to CASAGLAIADTQYF.

The table lists this clone with a count of one. The chain combines TRBV28 with TRBJ1-5; TRBD1 might be the D (6 bases). Germline CDR1 MDHEN, CDR2 SYDVKM. The V gene lost 4 bases and the J gene lost 0 bases, with 16 bases spanning the gap. This CDR3 has 17 residues. CDR3 sequence (DNA): TGTGCCAGCAGTTCTCCGGGACAAACTTATAGCAATCAGCCCCAGCATTTT. Its protein product is CASSSPGQTYSNQPQHF.

The chain couples TRBV5-4 to TRBJ1-1; a possible D gene is TRBD1 (5 bases). Germline V lookup: CDR1 SGHNT, CDR2 YYREEE (reference sequence). The CDR3 spans 16 residues. The V end was cut by 5 bases, the J end by 0 bases, with 17 bases between. CDR3 bases: TGTGCCAGCAGTTTCGGGACGTTTACAATGAACACTGAAGCTTTCTTT. It yields the protein CASSFGTFTMNTEAFF.

The chain couples TRBV4-3 to TRBJ1-4, with D possibly TRBD1 on 6 matching bases. The CDR3 length is 15 residues. V lost 4 bases, J lost 4 bases, and 13 bases lay in between. Per germline, CDR1 LGHNA and CDR2 YSLEER. The CDR3 nucleotides are TGCGCCAGCAGCCCCCACAGGGCCTATAATGAAAAACTGTTTTTT. Amino acids: CASSPHRAYNEKLFF.

V is TRBV2 and J is TRBJ1-5; tentatively, D is TRBD1 (6 bases). CDR3 length equals 15 residues. Germline V gene sequence: CDR1 SNHLY, CDR2 FYNNEI. Trimming left V 6 bases short and J 3 bases short, with 15 bases between. The CDR3 loop reads CASRGGANNNQPQHF. CDR3 DNA: TGTGCCAGCAGGGGGGGGGCGAACAACAATCAGCCCCAGCATTTT.

This chain joins TRBV6-6 and TRBJ2-5; the match to TRBD2 covers 7 bases. V lost 5 bases to trimming and J lost 11 bases; unmatched junction nucleotides: 5. The CDR3 is 11 amino acids. Germline loops: CDR1 MNHNY, CDR2 SVGAGI (reference sequence). This CDR3 reads CASSQGTTQYF. CDR3 nucleotide sequence: TGTGCCAGCAGTCAAGGGACTACGCAGTACTTC.

The chain is built from TRBV2 and TRBJ1-4; D is unclear. Germline CDR1 and CDR2: SNHLY and FYNNEI. The CDR3 extends over 13 amino acids. V was pared by 4 bases and J by 7 bases, with 10 bases between. In DNA form, the CDR3 reads TGTGCCAGCAGTGGGAGCCTCCCTGAAAAACTGTTTTTT. It yields the protein CASSGSLPEKLFF.

The rearrangement links TRBV5-1 to TRBJ2-3; D is possibly TRBD2 (6 bases). Germline V CDR1 and CDR2: SGHRS, YFSETQ. This CDR3 contains 15 residues. Trimming took 4 bases from V and 5 from J, leaving 17 bases between them. CDR3: CASSMSTSLVDTQYF. The DNA of the CDR3 is TGCGCCAGCAGCATGTCGACTAGTTTGGTAGATACGCAGTATTTT.

J is TRBJ1-1 and V is TRBV30; a weak D match, TRBD1 (5 bases). Looked up from germline, CDR1 is GTSNPN and CDR2 is SVGIG (reference sequence). This CDR3 has 13 residues. V gave up 3 bases and J gave up 5 bases, with 13 bases separating them. The CDR3 protein is CAWRVREGTEAFF. The CDR3 bases are TGTGCCTGGAGGGTCAGGGAAGGAACTGAAGCTTTCTTT.

The genes are TRBV6-6 and TRBJ2-7; D is possibly TRBD2 (5 bases). Looked up from germline, CDR1 is MNHNY and CDR2 is SVGAGI (reference sequence). V was cut by 0 bases and J by 3 bases, with 12 bases left in between. The CDR3 is made up of 15 amino acids. In DNA, the CDR3 is TGTGCCAGCAGTTACTCGTCGCCGGGGATCTACGAGCAGTACTTC. This encodes CASSYSSPGIYEQYF.

This chain connects TRBV10-2 to TRBJ1-4; 7 nucleotides line up with TRBD1. The V gene end was trimmed by 7 bases and the J gene end by 8 bases; junction bases not matched to a gene: 10. CDR3 length equals 14 residues. Germline CDR1 reads WSHSY; CDR2 reads SAAADI. CDR3 DNA sequence: TGCGCCAGCATGGCGGAAGGGGGCGGGGAAAAACTGTTTTTT. Encoded protein: CASMAEGGGEKLFF.

The J gene is TRBJ2-4, the V gene TRBV23-1; perhaps TRBD2 as D (6 bases). TRBV23-1 is marked as an open reading frame, function uncertain. V gave up 4 bases and J gave up 1 base, with 20 bases separating them. CDR3 length: 18 residues. CDR3 nucleotide sequence: TGCGCCAGCAGTCTCCCTGACGGCGGGATCTTTGCCAAAAACATTCAGTACTTC. Protein product: CASSLPDGGIFAKNIQYF.